This T cell receptor beta chain was documented in a study of cytomegalovirus exposure and HLA in healthy donors. Findings of the study overall: As a later analysis showed, a missense DCLRE1C variant was linked to trimming of TCR beta V- and J-genes.

Healthy bone marrow donors made up the cohort. Researchers ran the PCR with 60 Vbeta and 13 Jbeta primers. This table comes from immunoSEQ multiplex PCR, and its TCRdb copy is limited to in-frame clones, with some not included. The table includes some 170,000 clones, 80% detected once. The CDR3 has 14 residues. CDR1 is SGHAT and CDR2 is FQNNGV in the germline V gene. The V and J ends lost 3 bases and 2 bases, in that order; junction bases with no gene match: 3. With respect to this clone: Antigen unknown.

Sequenced input: PBMCs. The receptor's source is a man aged 30 to 39 in good health and CMV-seronegative. The chain is built from TRBV11-2 and TRBJ2-7; 8 positions agree with TRBD1. The CDR3 is CASSFGQGPYEQYF. CDR3 in DNA: TGTGCCAGCAGCTTCGGACAGGGACCCTACGAGCAGTACTTC.